This T cell receptor beta chain was documented in a study of human T cells and chemical hapten exposure. Study-wide points: Donors, who had alopecia, may show an immune response that differs from healthy people's.

TCRdb reprocessed the RACE reads via MiXCR and lists one record per CDR3 protein. The sample has about 350,000 distinct CDR3 sequences; over 5% are singletons. This clonotype was counted at least ten times. Antigen unknown. Time point in this sample: pre-sensitization, week 0. Treatment reported: therapeutic diphenylcyclopropenone sensitization with weekly scalp DPC. The CDR3 has 13 residues. V shed 5 bases, J shed 4 bases, and the junction held 4 bases outside the gene matches. V gene TRBV12-3 or TRBV12-4 combines with J gene TRBJ2-5; TRBD1 matches at 7 bases. The receptor was isolated from a woman between 18 and 29 years old with alopecia areata. Some clones in this sample may be carry-over from other donors' samples. This specimen consisted of whole blood, obtained in connection with sensitization to the hapten diphenylcyclopropenone (DPC). The CDR3 loop reads CASSPNRGETQYF. The DNA of the CDR3 is TGTGCCAGCAGTCCAAACAGGGGAGAGACCCAGTACTTC.